Shown below are 3 T cell receptor beta chains from a single sample sequenced in a study of OX40 agonist ivuxolimab in advanced cancers. Here immunoSEQ multiplex PCR was the method, and the copy in TCRdb shows in-frame clones only, minus some. The repertoire holds tens of thousands of clones, with around four fifths as singletons. The specimen comprised CD4+ or CD8+ T cells sorted from blood, sampled in a trial of the OX40 agonist ivuxolimab. Receptors originate from an adult with an advanced solid tumor such as melanoma, head and neck, liver or kidney cancer.

This clone was found once. The chain combines TRBV11-3 with TRBJ2-7; D call uncertain. The CDR3 runs 12 residues. V dropped 4 bases and J dropped 3 bases, with 7 bases sitting between them. Germline lookup yields CDR1 SGHNT and CDR2 YENEEA. Here the CDR3 DNA reads TGTGCCAGCAGCTCACAAAACTACGAGCAGTACTTC. Translation gives CASSSQNYEQYF.

This rearrangement joins TRBV7-2 to TRBJ2-5; 8 bases agree with TRBD1. The CDR3 has 17 amino acids. V gave up 3 bases and J gave up 4 bases; unmatched junction bases: 13. Germline V gene data show CDR1 as SGHTA and CDR2 as FQGNSA. This chain's CDR3 is CASSFPATGEDTETQYF. CDR3 in DNA: TGTGCCAGCAGCTTCCCCGCGACAGGGGAGGATACAGAGACCCAGTACTTC.

A note on this clone: Just one base apart from a much larger clone, this may be a read error. The sample carries other DNA sequences with the same CDR3. This sequence joins TRBV28 and TRBJ2-7, with D perhaps given as TRBD1 or TRBD2 (6 bases each). This CDR3 has 15 residues. Per the germline V gene, CDR1 is MDHEN and CDR2 is SYDVKM. V lost 3 bases, J lost 7 bases, and 19 bases lay in between. CDR3 residues: CASSLYGGESYEQYF. The CDR3 DNA follows: TGTGCCAGCAGTTTGTACGGGGGCGAGAGTTATGAGCAGTACTTC.